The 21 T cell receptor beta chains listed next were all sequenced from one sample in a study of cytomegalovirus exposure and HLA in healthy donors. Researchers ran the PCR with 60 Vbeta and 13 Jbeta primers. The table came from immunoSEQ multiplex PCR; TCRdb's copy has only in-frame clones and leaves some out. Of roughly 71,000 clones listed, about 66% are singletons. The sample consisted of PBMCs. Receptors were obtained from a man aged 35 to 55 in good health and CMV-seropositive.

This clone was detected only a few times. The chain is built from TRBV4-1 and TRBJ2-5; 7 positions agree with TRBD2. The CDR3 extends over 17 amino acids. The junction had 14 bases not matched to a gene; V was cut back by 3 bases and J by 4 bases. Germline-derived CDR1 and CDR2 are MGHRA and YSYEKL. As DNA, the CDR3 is TGCGCCAGCAGCCATACGCTTGGGAAGACTAGCCGAGAGACCCAGTACTTC. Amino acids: CASSHTLGKTSRETQYF.

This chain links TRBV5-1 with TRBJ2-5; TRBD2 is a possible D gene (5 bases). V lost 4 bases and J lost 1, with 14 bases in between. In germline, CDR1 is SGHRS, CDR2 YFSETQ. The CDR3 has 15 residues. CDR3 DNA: TGCGCCAGCAGCGCGTCTCCGGGAAGCCAAGAGACCCAGTACTTC. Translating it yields CASSASPGSQETQYF.

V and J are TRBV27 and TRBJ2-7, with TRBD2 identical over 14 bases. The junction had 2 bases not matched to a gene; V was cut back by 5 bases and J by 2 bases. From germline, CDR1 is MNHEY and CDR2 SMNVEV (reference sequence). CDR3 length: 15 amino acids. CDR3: CASSLTSGGAYEQYF. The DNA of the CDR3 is TGTGCCAGCAGTCTGACTAGCGGGGGGGCCTACGAGCAGTACTTC.

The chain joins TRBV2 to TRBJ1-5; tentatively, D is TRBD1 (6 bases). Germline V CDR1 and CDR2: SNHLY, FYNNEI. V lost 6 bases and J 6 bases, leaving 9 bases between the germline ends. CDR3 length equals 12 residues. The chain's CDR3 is CASRQGGQPQHF. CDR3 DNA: TGTGCCAGCAGACAGGGCGGTCAGCCCCAGCATTTT.

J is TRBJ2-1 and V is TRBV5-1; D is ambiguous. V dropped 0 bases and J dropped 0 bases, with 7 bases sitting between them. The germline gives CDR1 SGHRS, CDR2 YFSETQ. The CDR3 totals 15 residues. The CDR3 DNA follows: TGCGCCAGCAGCTTGGGGGCCCGCTCCTACAATGAGCAGTTCTTC. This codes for CASSLGARSYNEQFF.

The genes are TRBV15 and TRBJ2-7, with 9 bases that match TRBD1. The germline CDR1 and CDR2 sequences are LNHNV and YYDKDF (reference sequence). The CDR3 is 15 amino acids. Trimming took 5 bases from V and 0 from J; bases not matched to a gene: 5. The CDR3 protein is CATSGGTGSSYEQYF. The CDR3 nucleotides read TGTGCCACCAGCGGAGGGACAGGGAGCTCCTACGAGCAGTACTTC.

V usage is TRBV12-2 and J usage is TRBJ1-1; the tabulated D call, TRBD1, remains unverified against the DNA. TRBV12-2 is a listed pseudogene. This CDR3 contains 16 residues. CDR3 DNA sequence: TGTGCAAGTCGCTTAGCAAGACAGGGGGCGTGCGATGAAGCTTTCTTT. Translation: CASRLARQGACDEAFF.

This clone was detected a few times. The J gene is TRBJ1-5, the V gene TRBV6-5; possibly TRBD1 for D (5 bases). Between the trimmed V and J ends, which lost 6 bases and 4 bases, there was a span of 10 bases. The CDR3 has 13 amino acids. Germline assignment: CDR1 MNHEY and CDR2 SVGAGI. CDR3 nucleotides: TGTGCCAGCAGGTCAGGGTTTAATCAGCCCCAGCATTTT. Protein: CASRSGFNQPQHF.

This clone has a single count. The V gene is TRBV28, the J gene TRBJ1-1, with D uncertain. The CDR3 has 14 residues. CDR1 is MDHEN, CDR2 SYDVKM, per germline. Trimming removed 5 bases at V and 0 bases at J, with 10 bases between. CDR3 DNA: TGTGCCAGCAGTGCGAGGGCACTGAACACTGAAGCTTTCTTT. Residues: CASSARALNTEAFF.

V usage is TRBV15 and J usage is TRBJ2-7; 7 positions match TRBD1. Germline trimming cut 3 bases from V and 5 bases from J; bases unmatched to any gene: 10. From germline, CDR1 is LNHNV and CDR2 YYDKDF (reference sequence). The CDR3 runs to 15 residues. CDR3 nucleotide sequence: TGTGCCACCAGCAGGGACAGGCTACTCCTCAACGAGCAGTACTTC. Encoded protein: CATSRDRLLLNEQYF.

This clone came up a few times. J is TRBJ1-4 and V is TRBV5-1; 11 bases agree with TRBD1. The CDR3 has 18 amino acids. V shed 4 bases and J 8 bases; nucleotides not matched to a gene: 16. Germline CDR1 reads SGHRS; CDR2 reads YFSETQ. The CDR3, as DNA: TGCGCCAGCAGCCCAGGGACAGGGGGTCGGGGCGTTTACGAAAAACTGTTTTTT. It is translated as CASSPGTGGRGVYEKLFF.

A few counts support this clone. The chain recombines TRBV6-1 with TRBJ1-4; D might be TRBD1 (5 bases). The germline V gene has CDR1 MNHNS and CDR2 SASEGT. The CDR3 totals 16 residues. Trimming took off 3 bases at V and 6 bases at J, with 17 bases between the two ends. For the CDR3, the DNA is TGTGCCAGCAGTGAGCAGGGTTCCCGGCCTGATGAAAAACTGTTTTTT. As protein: CASSEQGSRPDEKLFF.

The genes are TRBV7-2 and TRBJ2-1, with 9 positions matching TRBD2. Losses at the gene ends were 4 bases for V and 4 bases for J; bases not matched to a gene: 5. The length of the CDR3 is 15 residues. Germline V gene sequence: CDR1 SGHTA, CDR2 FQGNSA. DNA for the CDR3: TGTGCCAGCAGCTCAGACAGCGGGGGGTACAATGAGCAGTTCTTC. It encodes CASSSDSGGYNEQFF.

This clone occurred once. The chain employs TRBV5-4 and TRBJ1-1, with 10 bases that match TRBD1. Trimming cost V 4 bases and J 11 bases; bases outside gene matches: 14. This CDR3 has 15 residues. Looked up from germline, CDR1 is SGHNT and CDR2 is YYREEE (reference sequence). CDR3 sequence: CASSRGTGVGGGAFF. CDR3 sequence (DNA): TGTGCCAGCAGCCGCGGGACAGGGGTGGGGGGTGGTGCTTTCTTT.

In DNA form, the CDR3 reads TGTGCCAGTAGTTTTACAGGGGGAACGAACACCGGGGAGCTGTTTTTT. Translated: CASSFTGGTNTGELFF. V is TRBV19 and J is TRBJ2-2, with 8 bases matching TRBD1. Per germline, CDR1 LNHDA and CDR2 SQIVND (reference sequence). This CDR3 has 16 residues. The V segment lost 5 bases and the J segment 0 bases; nucleotides outside the gene matches: 5. Variable domain in full (rest from reference TRBV19 and TRBJ2-2): DGGITQSPKYLFRKEGQNVTLSCEQNLNHDAMYWYRQDPGQGLRLIYYSQIVNDFQKGDIAEGYSVSREKKESFPLTVTSAQKNPTAFYLCASSFTGGTNTGELFFGEGSRLTVL.

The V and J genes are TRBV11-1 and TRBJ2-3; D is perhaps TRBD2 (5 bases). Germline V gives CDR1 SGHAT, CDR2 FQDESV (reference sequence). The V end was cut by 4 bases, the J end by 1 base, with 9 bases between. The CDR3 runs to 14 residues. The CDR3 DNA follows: TGTGCCAGCAGCTCGGGGTTCGGCACAGATACGCAGTATTTT. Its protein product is CASSSGFGTDTQYF.

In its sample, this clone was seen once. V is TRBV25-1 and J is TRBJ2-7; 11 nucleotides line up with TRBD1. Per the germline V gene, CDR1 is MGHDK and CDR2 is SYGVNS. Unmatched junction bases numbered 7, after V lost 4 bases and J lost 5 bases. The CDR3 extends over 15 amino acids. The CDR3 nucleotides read TGTGCCAGCAGTGGGGGACAGGGGGTTCGGCACGAGCAGTACTTC. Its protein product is CASSGGQGVRHEQYF.

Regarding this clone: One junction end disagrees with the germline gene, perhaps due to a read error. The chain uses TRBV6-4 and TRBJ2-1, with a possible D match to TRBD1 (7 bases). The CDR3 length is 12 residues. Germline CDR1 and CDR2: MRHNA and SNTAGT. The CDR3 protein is CASSDQGGEQLF. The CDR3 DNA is TGTGCCAGCAGTGACCAGGGGGGTGAGCAGCTCTTC.

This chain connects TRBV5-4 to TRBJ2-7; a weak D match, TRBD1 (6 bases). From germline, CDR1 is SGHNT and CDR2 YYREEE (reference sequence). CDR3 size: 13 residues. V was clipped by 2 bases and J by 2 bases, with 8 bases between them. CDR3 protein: CASSFRGTYEQYF. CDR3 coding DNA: TGTGCCAGCAGCTTCAGGGGCACCTACGAGCAGTACTTC.

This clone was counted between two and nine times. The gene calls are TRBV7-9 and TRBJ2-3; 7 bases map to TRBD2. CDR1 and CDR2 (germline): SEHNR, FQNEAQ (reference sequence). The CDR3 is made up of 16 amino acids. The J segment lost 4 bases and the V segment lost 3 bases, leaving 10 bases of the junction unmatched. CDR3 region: CASSLQRDYPPDTQYF. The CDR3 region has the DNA TGTGCCAGCAGCTTGCAACGGGACTACCCCCCAGATACGCAGTATTTT.

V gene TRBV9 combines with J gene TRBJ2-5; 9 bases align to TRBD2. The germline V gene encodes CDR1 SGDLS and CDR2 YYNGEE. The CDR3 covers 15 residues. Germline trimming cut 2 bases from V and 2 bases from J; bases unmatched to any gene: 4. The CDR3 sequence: CASSVSGGPQETQYF. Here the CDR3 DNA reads TGTGCCAGCAGCGTCAGCGGGGGGCCGCAAGAGACCCAGTACTTC.